One sample yielded the 6 T cell receptor beta chains listed below, sequenced in a study of cytomegalovirus exposure and HLA in healthy donors. With 60 Vbeta and 13 Jbeta primers, the PCR was carried out. Only in-frame clones appear in the TCRdb table, and some are missing; sequencing was by immunoSEQ multiplex PCR. The repertoire holds under 200,000 clones, about 77% seen once, with approximately 2.5% in the top ten. Material for sequencing was PBMCs. These receptors were obtained from a man in his sixties in good health and CMV-seronegative.

The genes are TRBV4-3 and TRBJ2-2; unclear D gene. This CDR3 contains 14 residues. The V gene lost 3 bases and the J gene lost 5 bases, with 10 bases spanning the gap. CDR1 and CDR2 from the germline V gene are LGHNA and YSLEER. CDR3 bases: TGCGCCAGCAGCCAGATTATACTTACCGGGGAGCTGTTTTTT. It specifies CASSQIILTGELFF.

The J gene is TRBJ2-1, the V gene TRBV7-3; TRBD2 matches at 9 bases. From germline, CDR1 is SGHTA and CDR2 FQGTGA. This CDR3 has 17 residues. Trimming cost V 1 base and J 6 bases; bases outside gene matches: 10. The CDR3 region is CASSLRASGMGSNEQFF. The CDR3 DNA follows: TGTGCCAGCAGCTTAAGGGCTAGCGGGATGGGGAGCAATGAGCAGTTCTTC.

The chain joins TRBV19 to TRBJ1-5; TRBD1 matches at 9 bases. The V and J ends lost 4 bases and 5 bases, in that order; junction bases with no gene match: 6. From germline, CDR1 is LNHDA and CDR2 SQIVND (reference sequence). The CDR3 runs to 15 residues. The CDR3 DNA reads as TGTGCCAGTAGTAGATCGGGACAGGGAGATCAGCCCCAGCATTTT. It is translated as CASSRSGQGDQPQHF.

A word on this clone: The junction does not match germline at one end; this may be a read error. The V call is TRBV5-1, the J call TRBJ1-2, with 7 positions matching TRBD1. This CDR3 is 15 amino acids long. The germline gives CDR1 SGHRS, CDR2 YFSETQ. The CDR3 DNA sequence: TGCGCCAGCAGCTTGGGGACCAGGGGGAACTATGGCTACCCCTTC. This sequence encodes CASSLGTRGNYGYPF. Using reference TRBV5-1 and TRBJ1-2 for the parts outside the CDR3, the full variable domain is KAGVTQTPRYLIKTRGQQVTLSCSPISGHRSVSWYQQTPGQGLQFLFEYFSETQRNKGNFPGRFSGRQFSNSRSEMNVSTLELGDSALYLCASSLGTRGNYGYPFGSGTRLTVV.

This clone came up a few times. The genes are TRBV6-1 and TRBJ1-1; 7 nucleotides match TRBD1. Germline CDR1 reads MNHNS; CDR2 reads SASEGT. CDR3 length: 13 residues. The ends lost 4 bases at V and 11 bases at J; junction bases unmatched: 10. CDR3 nucleotide sequence: TGTGCCAGCAGTGTGGAGAAGGGGGCGCAGGCTTTCTTT. It yields the protein CASSVEKGAQAFF.

The chain has TRBV7-9 and TRBJ1-1, with D possibly being TRBD1 (5 bases). CDR3 size: 13 residues. Germline CDR1 reads SEHNR; CDR2 reads FQNEAQ (reference sequence). Trimming stripped 5 bases from V and 1 base from J, with 8 bases between. The CDR3 spells CASSRTGNTEAFF. CDR3 nucleotide sequence: TGTGCCAGCAGCCGTACAGGGAACACTGAAGCTTTCTTT.